The T cell receptor beta chain under discussion was sequenced for a study of shared clonotypes between healthy human individuals (dated by TCRdb to 2020 to 2021). Looking at the study overall: The cohort included three men and a couple of women between 18 and 49 years of age. For each donor, CD4 naive and CD4 memory were each run on three plates, CD8 naive on two plates, and CD8 memory on one plate. To estimate repertoire size and how much clonotype sharing occurs between individuals, the study deeply sequenced the blood TCR repertoires of several healthy adults. Libraries were prepared and TCR repertoires were sequenced by different laboratories using diverse techniques, in order to increase sequencing depth and limit assay-specific biases. Per donor, leukapheresis produced somewhere between about 0.85 and 8.9 billion PBMCs.

Using the deep immunoSEQ assay, TCR CDR3 regions were amplified from genomic DNA by multiplex PCR. Extracted genomic DNA from each cell subset was distributed evenly across all wells of several immunoSEQ 96-well plates, and each plate was treated as a replicate. For sorted subsets, approximately 190 ng of genomic DNA, equivalent to about 30,000 T cell genomes, went into each replicate PCR. The purified libraries were quantified using a Qubit 3.0 fluorometer, sized with a Bioanalyzer 2100, and then quantified again using the KAPA Library Quantification kit. Every immunoSEQ 96-well plate was sequenced on a dedicated single-read 150-cycle Illumina NextSeq 550 flow cell. For the original study's pipeline: Because the immunoSEQ output included only junctional sequences and no quality scores, the filtering could not be the same as the filtering used for full-length reads. Sequences were annotated with PyIR, a Python wrapper for IgBLAST v1.9, and V/J genes and CDR3 were assigned using IMGT germline references. Any read was removed if the V/J assignment was weak (E-value above 1e-6), the CDR3 was missing, or the read contained stop codons, out-of-frame junctions, or ambiguous translated residues. V3J clonotypes were defined by identical inferred V gene, J gene, and CDR3 amino acid sequence. Percentage overlap between repertoires was computed as shared unique clonotypes divided by the size of the smaller repertoire. Repertoire richness was assessed with RTK rarefaction, the Chao1 estimator, and Recon v2.1 estimates of unobserved clonotypes. Generation probabilities were computed with OLGA for all TCRbeta clonotypes obtained by the gDNA method from a handful of donors. The table comes from immuneACCESS by way of TCRdb, which keeps in-frame sequences with V and J called. Part of the clones is missing from these tables; in studies checked, under half for an unresolved V gene and the rest for unknown reasons. V and J calls and clone size are as listed in that table; D and trimming were resolved from the DNA. The sample data list around 1.1 million clones, and approximately 75% of these were observed just once. The ten largest clonotypes hold about 0.94% of the sample.

Measured from the cysteine to the phenylalanine, the CDR3 is 18 residues long. Of all the DNA, just the CDR3 is kept, 54 bases in frame from base 1. Looking up the germline V gene yields CDR1 MGHDK and CDR2 SYGVNS. V and J are trimmed by 1 base and 5 bases, and the gene matches miss 6 bases of the junction. Healthy HIV-negative adults with no recently reported acute infections or vaccinations were included as donors. Every donor was a Caucasian adult living in Nashville, Tennessee, USA. Magnetic negative selection was used to enrich CD4+ T cells, after which naive cells were positively selected on CD45RA and the negative fraction became the memory subset. Blood was obtained by leukapheresis, after which PBMCs were separated by Ficoll-Histopaque density gradient centrifugation and cryopreserved in liquid nitrogen vapor phase. Analytical flow cytometry was used to check the purity and quantity of each magnetically sorted T cell population. Genomic DNA was isolated from every sorted fraction and measured by UV absorbance on a Nanodrop 2000c.

Broader findings and caveats from the paper: Across a few donors, around 5% of naive CD4, over 3% of naive CD8, under 2.5% of memory CD4, and over 0.35% of memory CD8 clonotypes were shared. Estimated clonotype richness was generally larger for naive than for memory subsets. Because the study included only a small number of donors, the genetic and exposure-history diversity represented was limited. Sampling was restricted to blood, and TCR repertoires in tissue are likely to differ from TCR repertoires in blood. Rarefaction of sorted-subset datasets indicated incomplete sequencing despite the large sequencing depth. Pairwise subsampling led to the expectation that sequencing depth would affect the degree of clonotype sharing among donors. Compared with non-shared clonotypes, the clonotypes found in all four sorted-subset donors had higher generation probabilities.

Note on this clone: Its antigen is unknown. Base qualities were left out, and no much larger clone turns up one base away.

This receptor chain uses TRBV25-1 and TRBJ2-1, with TRBD2 matching 15 junction bases. This clonotype was obtained from a man aged 18-30 years in good health. Some clones in this sample may be carry-over from other donors' samples. Sequencing used memory CD4+ T cells from PBMCs. The cell subset or site label corresponds to: CD45RA-negative fraction. The CDR3 is CASSESYRTSGRDNEQFF. The DNA is TGTGCCAGCAGTGAATCCTACCGGACTAGCGGGAGGGACAATGAGCAGTTCTTC.